A selection of T cell receptor beta chains follows, all from one sample in a study of Ad26.COV2.S vaccination and SARS-CoV-2 variants. The assay was immunoSEQ multiplex PCR, and TCRdb's table has in-frame clones only and misses some. The sample has around 320,000 clones, around nine tenths seen once. This specimen was peripheral blood, taken in a trial of Ad26.COV2.S vaccine versus placebo. All receptors derive from a person between 18 and 60 years old who received the Ad26.COV2.S COVID-19 vaccine or a placebo. Each CDR3 is given with its conserved first and last residue. D genes are given only for firm matches.

CDR3 length	V gene	J gene	D gene	CDR3 protein
14	TRBV6-1	TRBJ1-2	-	CASSEGSDYYGYTF
17	TRBV5-4	TRBJ2-7	-	CASSSSSKVRRVYEQYF
15	TRBV7-3	TRBJ1-6	-	CASSLGPVYNSPLHF
15	TRBV27	TRBJ2-3	-	CASSPLTDSTDTQYF
14	TRBV9	TRBJ2-5	-	CASSVGTGQETQYF
15	TRBV5-1	TRBJ2-3	-	CASSLQVINTDTQYF
14	TRBV5-4	TRBJ1-1	-	CASSLSTRNTEAFF
15	TRBV7-9	TRBJ2-7	TRBD1	CASNRPGQGAHEQYF
17	TRBV3-1/TRBV3-2	TRBJ1-6	-	CASSRVSPSSYNSPLHF
13	TRBV6-6	TRBJ1-1	-	CASSYGWSTEAFF
12	TRBV7-6	TRBJ2-7	-	CASSLLKGEQYF
15	TRBV5-1	TRBJ2-3	TRBD1	CASSFFDRGTDTQYF
13	TRBV7-2	TRBJ1-5	-	CASSPEGNQPQHF
17	TRBV27	TRBJ2-7	TRBD1	CASSLYPMGQTTYEQYF
15	TRBV7-9	TRBJ2-3	-	CASSFSGGRADTQYF
13	TRBV18	TRBJ2-7	TRBD1	CASSDGQGYEQYF
16	TRBV3-1/TRBV3-2	TRBJ2-3	TRBD1	CASSHYSGQGADTQYF
15	TRBV4-1	TRBJ2-2	TRBD1	CASSDRDRVTGELFF
15	TRBV6-5	TRBJ2-3	TRBD1	CATTGQGKSTDTQYF
14	TRBV27	TRBJ1-2	-	CASSLGAAKDGYTF
13	TRBV12-3/TRBV12-4	TRBJ2-1	-	CASTAGGGHEQFF
11	TRBV20-1	TRBJ1-1	-	CSASQGLGAFF
12	TRBV30	TRBJ1-1	-	CAWSVGGAEAFF
16	TRBV11-2	TRBJ1-2	-	CASSEELDSTGYGYTF
19	TRBV3-1/TRBV3-2	TRBJ1-5	-	CASSQGASTGRLSNQPQHF
15	TRBV29-1	TRBJ1-1	-	CSVEGEGRVNTEAFF
15	TRBV4-1	TRBJ1-1	-	CASSQDRGGWTEAFF
14	TRBV9	TRBJ2-1	TRBD2	CASSVSGGKDEQFF
12	TRBV19	TRBJ1-1	-	CASNRANGEAFF
15	TRBV29-1	TRBJ2-7	TRBD2	CSVGSGGEGVYEQYF
11	TRBV25-1	TRBJ1-3	-	CAISIGNTIYF
12	TRBV7-9	TRBJ2-1	-	CASSHLRNEQFF
15	TRBV2	TRBJ1-2	-	CASQRDGSVYYGYTF
15	TRBV7-3	TRBJ2-3	-	CASSLNAPSTDTQYF
16	TRBV27	TRBJ2-1	TRBD2	CASSLSPSGGASEQFF
15	TRBV10-3	TRBJ1-1	-	CAISELGLPNTEAFF
15	TRBV9	TRBJ1-5	-	CASSVSGQGNQPQHF
15	TRBV5-6	TRBJ1-2	-	CASSLGPGGTYGYTF
18	TRBV5-1	TRBJ1-6	TRBD1	CASSNGTGFASYNSPLHF
14	TRBV9	TRBJ2-3	-	CASSPRSSTDTQYF
15	TRBV6-5	TRBJ1-5	-	CASVQTWGGDGPQHF
19	TRBV5-3	TRBJ2-7	TRBD2	CARSLAGTSGGAITDEQYF